Following are 29 T cell receptor beta chains from one sample sequenced in a study of T cell responses to AZD1222 COVID-19 vaccine. The method was immunoSEQ multiplex PCR; TCRdb's version includes in-frame clones alone and lacks a portion of them. The sample gives roughly 180,000 clones, about 90% of which show up once; 1.5% to 2% is in the top ten. The sequencing used peripheral blood, collected on day 0 of AZD1222 vaccination. The receptors here all came from an adult in good health.

This clone appeared once. This rearrangement joins TRBV6-1 to TRBJ1-4; D remains ambiguous. The CDR3 totals 12 residues. In germline, CDR1 is MNHNS, CDR2 SASEGT. Between the trimmed V and J ends, which lost 2 bases and 8 bases, there was a span of 6 bases. CDR3 residues: CASSELREKLFF. The CDR3 nucleotides read TGTGCCAGCAGTGAATTACGGGAAAAACTGTTTTTT.

The J gene is TRBJ2-1, the V gene TRBV4-3, with TRBD2 matching 8 bases. The CDR3 length is 14 residues. Looked up from germline, CDR1 is LGHNA and CDR2 is YSLEER. V was pared by 4 bases and J by 5 bases, with 4 bases of the junction left unmatched. In DNA form, the CDR3 reads TGCGCCAGCAGCCTTGGACTAGCCAACAATGAGCAGTTCTTC. Translation gives CASSLGLANNEQFF.

V usage is TRBV19 and J usage is TRBJ1-6; D gene unclear. The CDR3 is 13 residues long. CDR1 and CDR2 (germline): LNHDA, SQIVND (reference sequence). V lost 6 bases to trimming and J lost 9 bases, with 12 bases between them. CDR3 coding DNA: TGTGCCAGTAGCCCCTCGGTGGCTTCACCCCTCCACTTT. Amino acid sequence: CASSPSVASPLHF.

V gene TRBV28 combines with J gene TRBJ1-6; D not certain. This CDR3 region has 15 residues. V gave up 10 bases and J gave up 1 base, with 14 bases separating them. Germline V gene lookup returns CDR1 MDHEN and CDR2 SYDVKM. The DNA for the CDR3 is TGTGCCACCTCGCCGGGGAGTTCCTATAATTCACCCCTCCACTTT. Its protein product is CATSPGSSYNSPLHF.

This chain joins TRBV13 and TRBJ1-3; no clear D gene. V was cut by 3 bases and J by 0 bases, with 6 bases left in between. The CDR3 consists of 14 residues. CDR1 and CDR2 from the germline V gene are PRHDT and FYEKMQ (reference sequence). The CDR3 spells CASSFLASGNTIYF. CDR3 sequence (DNA): TGTGCCAGCAGCTTTTTGGCCTCTGGAAACACCATATATTTT.

The chain links TRBV10-2 to TRBJ1-6; 9 positions agree with TRBD1. From germline, CDR1 is WSHSY and CDR2 SAAADI. Trimming removed 7 bases from V and 7 bases from J; junction bases left unmatched: 2. The CDR3 is 13 residues long. Here the CDR3 reads CASKGTGNSPLHF. The CDR3 bases are TGCGCCAGCAAGGGGACAGGGAATTCACCCCTCCACTTT.

The rearrangement joins TRBV4-3 to TRBJ2-2, with unresolved D. The CDR3 spans 16 residues. Germline CDR1 is LGHNA and CDR2 is YSLEER. Trimming pared 0 bases from V and 3 bases from J, leaving 11 bases between. DNA for the CDR3: TGCGCCAGCAGCCAAGAAGCCGGAAGATACACCGGGGAGCTGTTTTTT. It yields the protein CASSQEAGRYTGELFF.

This chain connects TRBV30 to TRBJ2-7; maybe TRBD2 (7 bases). From germline, CDR1 is GTSNPN and CDR2 SVGIG (reference sequence). The CDR3 is 14 amino acids. Trimming removed 1 base from V and 1 base from J, with 11 bases in between. The CDR3 DNA reads TGTGCCTGGAGTGGGGGGGGCGCGTCCTACGAGCAGTACTTC. This translates into CAWSGGGASYEQYF.

Details on this clone: Other DNA sequences in the sample encode the same CDR3. The V call is TRBV7-2, the J call TRBJ1-3; no clear D. Germline-derived CDR1 and CDR2 are SGHTA and FQGNSA. V gave up 1 base and J gave up 3 bases, with 1 base separating them. The CDR3 is 12 residues long. This chain's CDR3 is CASSLGGNTIYF. The CDR3 region has the DNA TGTGCCAGCAGCTTAGGTGGAAACACCATATATTTT.

This chain uses TRBV2 with TRBJ2-7; possibly TRBD1 for D (6 bases). The V end was cut by 7 bases, the J end by 3 bases, with 10 bases between. Germline CDR1 reads SNHLY; CDR2 reads FYNNEI. This CDR3 spans 12 amino acids. The CDR3 sequence is CASTKDSYEQYF. CDR3 sequence (DNA): TGTGCCAGCACTAAGGACAGCTACGAGCAGTACTTC. Full variable domain (outside the CDR3, taken from reference TRBV2 and TRBJ2-7): EPEVTQTPSHQVTQMGQEVILRCVPISNHLYFYWYRQILGQKVEFLVSFYNNEISEKSEIFDDQFSVERPDGSNFTLKIRSTKLEDSAMYFCASTKDSYEQYFGPGTRLTVT.

The chain joins TRBV6-1 to TRBJ1-1; the D gene is possibly TRBD1 (6 bases). The CDR3 consists of 15 residues. The ends were cut back, 3 bases at V and 0 bases at J, with 11 bases in the middle. CDR1 and CDR2 from the germline V gene are MNHNS and SASEGT. As DNA, the CDR3 is TGTGCCAGCAGTGACAGGGGAATCATGAACACTGAAGCTTTCTTT. The encoded protein is CASSDRGIMNTEAFF.

This rearrangement joins TRBV6-6 to TRBJ1-1; D might be TRBD1 (5 bases). Trimming stripped 6 bases from V and 3 bases from J, with 11 bases between. This CDR3 spans 13 amino acids. Per germline, CDR1 MNHNY and CDR2 SVGAGI (reference sequence). The CDR3 spells CASSRGWDTEAFF. In nucleotides, the CDR3 is TGTGCCAGCAGCCGGGGGTGGGACACTGAAGCTTTCTTT.

The rearrangement joins TRBV7-8 to TRBJ2-2, with 16 positions matching TRBD2. After removal of 0 bases from V and 4 bases from J, the junction contained 5 bases not matched to a gene. The germline V gene has CDR1 SGHVS and CDR2 FQNEAQ. There are 19 residues in the CDR3. The CDR3 DNA is TGTGCCAGCAGCTTAGCGGGACTAGCGGGGGGGCCGGGCACCGGGGAGCTGTTTTTT. Its translation is CASSLAGLAGGPGTGELFF.

This rearrangement joins TRBV19 to TRBJ1-1; D remains unclear. This CDR3 is built from 15 residues. Germline CDR1 LNHDA, CDR2 SQIVND (reference sequence). The V end lost 1 base, the J end lost 6 bases, and 15 bases lay between the germline ends. The CDR3: CASSIVKDGGAEAFF. The CDR3 bases are TGTGCCAGTAGTATAGTTAAAGACGGCGGCGCTGAAGCTTTCTTT.

The chain links TRBV5-1 to TRBJ2-1; possibly TRBD1 for D (6 bases). The CDR3 extends over 13 amino acids. Germline loops: CDR1 SGHRS, CDR2 YFSETQ. V dropped 9 bases and J dropped 7 bases, with 17 bases sitting between them. The CDR3 is CATRGSMGNEQFF. The DNA of the CDR3 is TGCGCCACCAGGGGTAGCATGGGTAATGAGCAGTTCTTC.

The chain uses TRBV28 and TRBJ1-6, with unresolved D. The CDR3 extends over 14 amino acids. Trimming left V 3 bases short and J 8 bases short, with 11 bases between. CDR1 is MDHEN, CDR2 SYDVKM, per germline. The CDR3 DNA sequence: TGTGCCAGCAGTTTTGAGGCAACCTATTCACCCCTCCACTTT. Protein: CASSFEATYSPLHF.

The rearrangement joins TRBV5-1 to TRBJ1-3; unclear D gene. Germline CDR1 is SGHRS and CDR2 is YFSETQ. The CDR3 has 15 residues. V lost 0 bases to trimming and J lost 1 base, with 8 bases between them. CDR3 nucleotides: TGCGCCAGCAGCTTGGGGCGGGCGTCTGGAAACACCATATATTTT. Translating gives CASSLGRASGNTIYF.

The J gene is TRBJ2-7, the V gene TRBV7-8; D may be TRBD1 or TRBD2 (5 bases each). The germline V gene encodes CDR1 SGHVS and CDR2 FQNEAQ. The CDR3 spans 16 residues. The V end was cut by 2 bases, the J end by 0 bases, with 14 bases between. The CDR3, as DNA: TGTGCCAGCAGCTTACCTGGGACGGCGAGCTCCTACGAGCAGTACTTC. Protein sequence: CASSLPGTASSYEQYF.

This clone has just a few counts. The chain couples TRBV10-2 to TRBJ1-2, with D unresolved. This CDR3 is built from 13 residues. Trimming removed 2 bases at V and 5 bases at J, with 9 bases between. The germline gives CDR1 WSHSY, CDR2 SAAADI. CDR3 region: CASSENSKYGYTF. CDR3 coding DNA: TGCGCCAGCAGTGAGAACAGCAAGTATGGCTACACCTTC.

This clone has just a few counts. The V call is TRBV9, the J call TRBJ1-2, with D uncertain. The V end was cut by 0 bases, the J end by 6 bases, with 12 bases between. Per the germline V gene, CDR1 is SGDLS and CDR2 is YYNGEE. The CDR3 loop spans 14 amino acids. The CDR3 coding sequence is TGTGCCAGCAGCGTAGGGTGGCTTGGAGATGGCTACACCTTC. Translating it yields CASSVGWLGDGYTF.

V is TRBV3-1 (or the pseudogene TRBV3-2) and J is TRBJ2-7; 11 nucleotides agree with TRBD2. The length of the CDR3 is 16 residues. Germline CDR1 LGHDT, CDR2 YNNKEL (reference sequence). V trimming: 2 bases; J trimming: 4 bases; junction bases outside the gene matches: 7. The CDR3 region is CASSQPTSGSTYEQYF. Written as DNA, the CDR3 is TGTGCCAGCAGCCAACCAACTAGCGGGAGTACATACGAGCAGTACTTC.

This clone has just one count. The chain recombines TRBV27 with TRBJ1-2, with D unclear. The V end was cut by 3 bases, the J end by 7 bases, with 18 bases between. In germline, CDR1 is MNHEY, CDR2 SMNVEV (reference sequence). The CDR3 extends over 15 amino acids. The DNA for the CDR3 is TGTGCCAGCAGTTTCTTTGACATTTCCCCCTCTGGCTACACCTTC. It codes for CASSFFDISPSGYTF.

The gene calls are TRBV9 and TRBJ1-1; perhaps TRBD1 as D (5 bases). From germline, CDR1 is SGDLS and CDR2 YYNGEE. Trimming shortened V by 3 bases and J by 3 bases, and 12 bases separated the two germline ends. The CDR3 sequence is 14 residues long. CDR3 sequence reads: CASSAGAGYTEAFF. The DNA of the CDR3 is TGTGCCAGCAGCGCCGGGGCGGGTTACACTGAAGCTTTCTTT.

This clone has a single count. This chain connects TRBV7-8 to TRBJ2-7, with D possibly TRBD2 on 5 matching bases. Trimming cost V 5 bases and J 2 bases, with 19 bases left between them. Germline CDR1 reads SGHVS; CDR2 reads FQNEAQ. There are 16 residues in the CDR3. The CDR3 here is CASSQPGGRRTYEQYF. CDR3 DNA sequence: TGTGCCAGCAGCCAACCTGGAGGCCGTAGGACCTACGAGCAGTACTTC.

Written as DNA, the CDR3 is TGCGCCAGCAGCTATAGACAGGGATACACAGATACGCAGTATTTT. This encodes CASSYRQGYTDTQYF. The rearrangement uses TRBV5-1 and TRBJ2-3; TRBD1 aligns across 7 bases. V lost 3 bases and J lost 2; bases outside the gene matches: 6. This CDR3 region has 15 residues. Germline CDR1 and CDR2: SGHRS and YFSETQ.

The chain links TRBV5-6 to TRBJ2-2; tentatively, D is TRBD2 (5 bases). The CDR3 has 16 residues. Deletions cut 2 bases from V and 5 bases from J, with 16 bases between. Germline V gene lookup returns CDR1 SGHDT and CDR2 YYEEEE. The CDR3 nucleotides read TGTGCCAGCAGCTTTCTGCCCGGGGAGAGAACCGGGGAGCTGTTTTTT. Amino acids: CASSFLPGERTGELFF.

This clone was recorded only once. The chain couples TRBV7-2 to TRBJ2-7, with 8 bases fitting TRBD1. After removal of 5 bases from V and 3 bases from J, the junction contained 6 bases not matched to a gene. The CDR3 has 14 residues. Germline V CDR1 and CDR2: SGHTA, FQGNSA. The CDR3 DNA reads as TGTGCCAGCAGCCCATCAGACAGGGGCTACGAGCAGTACTTC. This codes for CASSPSDRGYEQYF.

CDR3 amino acids: CASIPDRFANTGELFF. CDR3 DNA sequence: TGTGCCAGTATTCCGGACAGGTTCGCGAACACCGGGGAGCTGTTTTTT. The chain employs TRBV19 and TRBJ2-2, with TRBD1 matching 7 bases. The J segment lost 0 bases and the V segment lost 7 bases, leaving 8 bases of the junction unmatched. The CDR3 contains 16 residues. Per the germline V gene, CDR1 is LNHDA and CDR2 is SQIVND (reference sequence).

V is TRBV7-9 and J is TRBJ1-5; D is undetermined. The CDR3 totals 12 residues. Germline CDR1 is SEHNR and CDR2 is FQNEAQ (reference sequence). Trimming pared 2 bases from V and 5 bases from J, leaving 4 bases between. The CDR3 region is CASSLPDQPQHF. DNA for the CDR3: TGTGCCAGCAGCTTACCTGATCAGCCCCAGCATTTT.